The clone carrying this T cell receptor (beta chain) was observed once. This sample stems from a study of patients and donors after allogeneic stem cell transplantation. Each CDR3 protein gets one entry after TCRdb re-called the RT-PCR reads with MiXCR. The table has around 23,000 distinct CDR3 sequences, approximately 28% seen once. CDR1 and CDR2 from the germline V gene are KGHSH and LQKENI. The germline V and J ends were trimmed by 0 bases and 3 bases, with 4 bases remaining between them. The CDR3 runs 13 residues. The sequence derives from a human donor who was either an allogeneic HSCT recipient or a stem cell or donor lymphocyte infusion donor (not recorded which). It is not recorded whose cells these are; they may come from a transplant donor. The specimen sequenced was blood, either unsorted or a sorted T cell fraction (not recorded which). The chain recombines TRBV18 with TRBJ2-3; D not resolved. The CDR3 is CASSPPTTDTQYF. The CDR3 coding sequence is TGTGCCAGCTCACCACCGACTACAGATACGCAGTATTTT. Full variable domain (outside the CDR3, taken from reference TRBV18 and TRBJ2-3): NAGVMQNPRHLVRRRGQEARLRCSPMKGHSHVYWYRQLPEEGLKFMVYLQKENIIDESGMPKERFSAEFPKEGPSILRIQQVVRGDSAAYFCASSPPTTDTQYFGPGTRLTVL.